Each of the 27 T cell receptor beta chains below was sequenced from the same sample in a study of spatial heterogeneity in lung cancer. TCRdb processed the 5' RACE reads anew with MiXCR; each CDR3 protein has one entry. In the table there are about 40,000 distinct CDR3 sequences, roughly 5.5% of which are singletons. The time point is: sample taken at primary tumor resection. Researchers sequenced whole RNA taken from tumor, nontumor lung or frozen PBMC without sorting. The sample consisted of PBMCs, taken at surgery. These receptors all stem from a female donor with early-stage non-small cell lung cancer.

In its sample, this clonotype was seen many times. The chain's CDR3 is CASSPERTVKYF. The CDR3 nucleotides read TGTGCCAGCAGTCCTGAAAGGACAGTAAAGTACTTC. V is TRBV6-5 and J is TRBJ2-7; tentative D call: TRBD1 (6 bases). V was clipped by 5 bases and J by 11 bases, with 16 bases between them. The CDR3 length is 12 residues. CDR1 is MNHEY and CDR2 is SVGAGI in the germline V gene.

This chain connects TRBV6-2 or TRBV6-3 to TRBJ1-1, with D unresolved. Germline V gene lookup returns CDR1 MNHEY and CDR2 SVGEGT. CDR3 length: 11 amino acids. The germline V and J ends were trimmed by 0 bases and 10 bases, with 6 bases remaining between them. In nucleotides, the CDR3 is TGTGCCAGCAGTTACTCGTTAGGAGCTTTCTTT. Protein: CASSYSLGAFF.

This clonotype was counted at least ten times. The chain joins TRBV10-1 to TRBJ2-1; D might be TRBD2 (6 bases). The ends were cut back, 4 bases at V and 0 bases at J, with 22 bases in the middle. Germline V gene sequence: CDR1 WNHNN, CDR2 SYGVQD (reference sequence). The CDR3 runs to 19 residues. The CDR3 nucleotides are TGCGCCAGCAGTGGCGGGATGCGTCCTAGGAAATCCTCCTACAATGAGCAGTTCTTC. Residues: CASSGGMRPRKSSYNEQFF.

Ten or more counts support this clonotype. The chain recombines TRBV28 with TRBJ2-1; 7 bases are shared with TRBD1. The CDR3 covers 12 residues. The V and J ends lost 6 bases and 6 bases, in that order; junction bases with no gene match: 2. Looked up from germline, CDR1 is MDHEN and CDR2 is SYDVKM. DNA for the CDR3: TGTGCCAGCAGCCACAGGGGCAATGAGCAGTTCTTC. It encodes CASSHRGNEQFF.

This clonotype has ten or more counts. The chain has TRBV11-2 and TRBJ1-3; 10 bases align to TRBD1. CDR3 size: 19 residues. Germline-derived CDR1 and CDR2 are SGHAT and FQNNGV. Losses at the gene ends were 4 bases for V and 1 base for J; bases not matched to a gene: 13. CDR3 nucleotides: TGTGCCAGCAGCTCCCGGGACAGGGGCCTCCTAACTTCTGGAAACACCATATATTTT. Its protein is CASSSRDRGLLTSGNTIYF.

This clonotype has a count of ten or more. The chain couples TRBV14 to TRBJ2-7; a weak D match, TRBD2 (6 bases). This CDR3 spans 13 amino acids. The V gene's germline CDR1 is SGHDN and CDR2 FVKESK. The CDR3 DNA is TGTCCCTCGGGGGAGGACTGCTCCTACGAGCAGTACTTC. Translating it yields CPSGEDCSYEQYF.

Many counts were recorded for this clonotype. The chain is built from TRBV28 and TRBJ1-5, with D hard to call. The CDR3 consists of 13 residues. Trimming pared 3 bases from V and 3 bases from J, leaving 6 bases between. The germline V gene encodes CDR1 MDHEN and CDR2 SYDVKM. This CDR3 is CASSLIVNQPQHF. CDR3 nucleotides: TGTGCCAGCAGTTTGATCGTCAATCAGCCCCAGCATTTT.

This clonotype was seen ten or more times. V gene TRBV20-1 combines with J gene TRBJ2-1, with 10 bases aligning to TRBD1. This CDR3 spans 14 amino acids. Germline trimming cut 5 bases from V and 6 bases from J; bases unmatched to any gene: 7. CDR1 and CDR2 from the germline V gene are DFQATT and SNEGSKA (reference sequence). This CDR3 reads CSAGGGTGVNEQFF. In DNA, the CDR3 is TGCAGTGCTGGGGGAGGGACAGGGGTCAATGAGCAGTTCTTC.

The V and J genes are TRBV20-1 and TRBJ2-1; TRBD2 matches at 7 bases. Germline assignment: CDR1 DFQATT and CDR2 SNEGSKA (reference sequence). V shed 0 bases and J 9 bases; nucleotides not matched to a gene: 5. The CDR3 is made up of 13 amino acids. In DNA, the CDR3 is TGCAGTGCTAGAGACCGACTAGCTGGTGAGCAGTTCTTC. The encoded protein is CSARDRLAGEQFF.

In its sample, this clonotype was seen a few times. This chain links TRBV6-5 with TRBJ1-5, with D possibly being TRBD1 (5 bases). The CDR3 is made up of 14 amino acids. V lost 6 bases, J lost 7 bases, and 16 bases lay in between. The germline gives CDR1 MNHEY, CDR2 SVGAGI. CDR3 nucleotide sequence: TGTGCCAGCAGCGCGGTGGGGGGTTCCCAGCCCCAGCATTTT. Protein product: CASSAVGGSQPQHF.

This clonotype was counted ten times or more. The rearrangement links TRBV6-6 to TRBJ2-7; perhaps TRBD2 as D (7 bases). This CDR3 comprises 13 residues. V was trimmed by 6 bases and J by 2 bases, leaving 11 bases between them. Germline V lookup: CDR1 MNHNY, CDR2 SVGAGI (reference sequence). The CDR3 is CASRGGGTYEQYF. The CDR3 nucleotides are TGTGCCAGCAGGGGGGGGGGCACCTACGAGCAGTACTTC.

The chain combines TRBV4-1 with TRBJ1-4, with TRBD1 matching 7 bases. The germline CDR1 and CDR2 sequences are MGHRA and YSYEKL. With 5 bases clipped from V and 2 bases from J, the junction kept 11 bases outside the gene matches. The CDR3 sequence is 17 residues long. Written as DNA, the CDR3 is TGCGCCAGCAGCTATCCGGGACAGCGGGGGACTAATGAAAAACTGTTTTTT. Its translation: CASSYPGQRGTNEKLFF.

This clonotype occurred many times. The CDR3 coding sequence is TGTGCCAGCAGTCGGGGACAGGGGGCGCTTGGGCCCCAGCATTTT. Its translation: CASSRGQGALGPQHF. The chain employs TRBV28 and TRBJ1-5, with 12 positions matching TRBD1. With V trimmed by 5 bases and J by 9 bases, 8 bases remained unmatched. The CDR3 is 15 amino acids. CDR1 is MDHEN, CDR2 SYDVKM, per germline.

V usage is TRBV9 and J usage is TRBJ2-1; D remains ambiguous. The CDR3 sequence is 18 residues long. Germline V gene data show CDR1 as SGDLS and CDR2 as YYNGEE. V was shortened by 0 bases and J by 2 bases, with 18 bases between the two germline ends. CDR3: CASSVGRVSSVAYNEQFF. CDR3 DNA sequence: TGTGCCAGCAGCGTAGGACGAGTATCGAGCGTCGCCTACAATGAGCAGTTCTTC. The variable domain in full, with the rest retrieved from reference TRBV9 and TRBJ2-1, is DSGVTQTPKHLITATGQRVTLRCSPRSGDLSVYWYQQSLDQGLQFLIQYYNGEERAKGNILERFSAQQFPDLHSELNLSSLELGDSALYFCASSVGRVSSVAYNEQFFGPGTRLTVL.

In this sample, this clonotype turned up many times. The V and J genes are TRBV7-9 and TRBJ2-1; 8 nucleotides line up with TRBD2. Germline V gene sequence: CDR1 SEHNR, CDR2 FQNEAQ (reference sequence). The CDR3 totals 15 residues. With V trimmed by 7 bases and J by 14 bases, 19 bases remained unmatched. The DNA for the CDR3 is TGTGCCAGCATCCCGGGACTAGTGACCCTACCAGGAGAGTTCTTC. This translates into CASIPGLVTLPGEFF.

This clonotype was detected ten times or more. V usage is TRBV7-9 and J usage is TRBJ2-1, with 7 bases lining up with TRBD2. This CDR3 spans 14 amino acids. CDR1 SEHNR and CDR2 FQNEAQ come from the germline V gene (reference sequence). The V and J ends lost 4 bases and 7 bases, in that order; junction bases with no gene match: 7. CDR3 in amino acids: CASSSAGTGNEQFF. The CDR3 nucleotides read TGTGCCAGCAGCTCAGCGGGGACGGGGAATGAGCAGTTCTTC.

This clonotype has ten or more counts. The rearrangement uses TRBV21-1 and TRBJ1-5. TRBV21-1 is flagged as a pseudogene. The CDR3 runs to 12 residues. This CDR3 reads CASSKRNQPQHF. DNA for the CDR3: TGTGCCAGCAGCAAACGCAATCAGCCCCAGCATTTT.

Ten or more counts support this clonotype. The V gene is TRBV28, the J gene TRBJ2-3; 7 bases align to TRBD2. Trimming took 1 base from V and 5 from J; bases not matched to a gene: 9. CDR3 length: 16 residues. Germline CDR1 MDHEN, CDR2 SYDVKM. The CDR3 nucleotides are TGTGCCAGCAGTTTATTGGGGGGGTCTACCCAAGATACGCAGTATTTT. Translation: CASSLLGGSTQDTQYF.

This clonotype showed up many times. This rearrangement joins TRBV20-1 to TRBJ1-3, with a tentative D call TRBD1 (5 bases). Germline-derived CDR1 and CDR2 are DFQATT and SNEGSKA (reference sequence). The V end lost 2 bases, the J end lost 0 bases, and 8 bases lay between the germline ends. This CDR3 is 14 amino acids long. The CDR3 DNA reads as TGCAGTGCTAGATCGACAGCCTCTGGAAACACCATATATTTT. It specifies CSARSTASGNTIYF.

This clonotype was found many times. The chain has TRBV7-8 and TRBJ1-5; TRBD1 is a possible D gene (6 bases). CDR1 is SGHVS, CDR2 FQNEAQ, per germline. Trimming removed 5 bases at V and 1 base at J, with 15 bases between. The CDR3 length is 16 residues. The DNA for the CDR3 is TGTGCCAGCAGCAGATCCCGGACAGTGAGCAATCAGCCCCAGCATTTT. Amino acids: CASSRSRTVSNQPQHF.

There are a few counts of this clonotype. This clone may be a read error of a much larger clone one base away. The J gene is TRBJ2-7, the V gene TRBV28; D call uncertain. V was trimmed by 6 bases and J by 3 bases, leaving 15 bases between them. Germline V lookup: CDR1 MDHEN, CDR2 SYDVKM. This CDR3 is built from 14 residues. CDR3 coding DNA: TGTGCCAGCAGGCTCGGGCAGTTTCTCTACGAGCAGTACTTC. Translation gives CASRLGQFLYEQYF.

This clonotype has at least ten counts. This rearrangement joins TRBV9 to TRBJ2-7; D unresolved. Germline CDR1 and CDR2: SGDLS and YYNGEE. Trimming left V 2 bases short and J 1 base short, with 7 bases between. The CDR3 is 13 residues long. In DNA, the CDR3 is TGTGCCAGCAGCGTGGCGGATTCCTACGAGCAGTACTTC. The encoded protein is CASSVADSYEQYF.

This clonotype showed up many times. This chain uses TRBV20-1 with TRBJ2-1, with TRBD2 as a possible D gene (6 bases). V lost 4 bases and J 4 bases, leaving 14 bases between the germline ends. This CDR3 region has 14 residues. Germline assignment: CDR1 DFQATT and CDR2 SNEGSKA (reference sequence). In nucleotides, the CDR3 is TGCAGTGCTACTCCGTCGGGGGATTACAATGAGCAGTTCTTC. This sequence encodes CSATPSGDYNEQFF.

At least ten counts were recorded for this clonotype. This chain links TRBV7-2 with TRBJ1-5; D is perhaps TRBD1 (5 bases). This CDR3 comprises 14 residues. Trimming took 2 bases from V and 7 from J, leaving 12 bases between them. CDR1 and CDR2 from the germline V gene are SGHTA and FQGNSA. CDR3 DNA sequence: TGTGCCAGCAGCTTATGGGACCCCGAACAGCCCCAGCATTTT. The encoded protein is CASSLWDPEQPQHF.

Many counts were recorded for this clonotype. The chain employs TRBV28 and TRBJ2-3; D ambiguous. This CDR3 has 11 residues. The V gene's germline CDR1 is MDHEN and CDR2 SYDVKM. Trimming removed 9 bases at V and 3 bases at J, with 7 bases between. The CDR3 DNA follows: TGTGCCAGTGGGATAACAGATACGCAGTATTTT. Encoded protein: CASGITDTQYF.

The rearrangement uses TRBV28 and TRBJ1-6, with 9 bases identical to TRBD1. Germline V gives CDR1 MDHEN, CDR2 SYDVKM. The CDR3 extends over 15 amino acids. V shed 6 bases and J 9 bases; nucleotides not matched to a gene: 9. The CDR3 loop is CASRPGQGVFSPLHF. In DNA, the CDR3 is TGTGCCAGCAGGCCGGGACAGGGAGTCTTTTCACCCCTCCACTTT.

At least ten counts were recorded for this clonotype. J is TRBJ2-7 and V is TRBV30, with D possibly being TRBD2 (5 bases). The V gene's germline CDR1 is GTSNPN and CDR2 SVGIG (reference sequence). This CDR3 is built from 17 residues. V was pared by 0 bases and J by 0 bases, with 18 bases between. CDR3 sequence (DNA): TGTGCCTGGAGTGTAGAACGAGGGTTCCCTCCCTCCTACGAGCAGTACTTC. Its protein product is CAWSVERGFPPSYEQYF.